This entry describes one TCR beta chain. Its specificity is unknown. Deletions cut 1 base from V and 4 bases from J, with 5 bases between. CDR1 LNHDA and CDR2 SQIVND come from the germline V gene (reference sequence). The CDR3 is made up of 13 amino acids. The PCR ran on 60 Vbeta and 13 Jbeta primers. Repertoires were generated with immunoSEQ multiplex PCR, while TCRdb's copy carries only in-frame clones and drops some. The table records over 150,000 clones, 75% to 90% of them present only once. This record comes from a study of cytomegalovirus exposure and HLA in healthy donors. General observations from the study: About 90% or about 30% of the time was how often most TCR beta V segments were productive, according to an earlier analysis.

The V call is TRBV19, the J call TRBJ1-5; D gene unclear. The sequenced material came from PBMCs. This clonotype was sampled from a human donor in good health. CDR3 residues: CASSIVLNQPQHF. Written as DNA, the CDR3 is TGTGCCAGTAGTATAGTTTTAAATCAGCCCCAGCATTTT.